This T cell receptor (beta chain) was retrieved from a study of cytomegalovirus exposure and HLA in healthy donors. PCR employed 60 Vbeta and 13 Jbeta primers. Measured with immunoSEQ multiplex PCR; TCRdb has only the in-frame clones, and not every one. Among approximately 160,000 clones listed, 82% were seen once. In its sample, this clone was seen once. Its antigen remains unidentified. Findings and limits, study-wide: Common viral pathogens seemed to be connected with several of the most significant clusters, according to a later analysis. Some TCR beta chains (164 of them) were listed as cytomegalovirus-associated. Presence/absence results assume similar sequencing depth per donor, which may not hold.

V was cut by 5 bases and J by 2 bases, with 13 bases left in between. Germline V CDR1 and CDR2: SQVTM, ANQGSEA. The CDR3 consists of 14 residues. The TCR originated in a girl aged 2 to 10 in good health and CMV-seropositive. The sample consisted of PBMCs. The chain couples TRBV29-1 to TRBJ2-1, with D tentatively TRBD1 (5 bases). This chain's CDR3 is CSVTPRATYNEQFF. The CDR3 DNA is TGCAGCGTTACTCCCAGGGCCACCTACAATGAGCAGTTCTTC.